Presented here are 31 T cell receptor beta chains from one specimen sequenced in a study of T cell responses to AZD1222 COVID-19 vaccine. The repertoire was sequenced with immunoSEQ multiplex PCR; TCRdb's copy has only in-frame clones and lacks some. The repertoire holds over 95,000 clones, with more than 75% as singletons. The sequenced sample was peripheral blood, obtained on day 0 of AZD1222 vaccination. These receptors were obtained from an adult in good health.

The chain employs TRBV28 and TRBJ2-6; perhaps TRBD1 as D (6 bases). Germline-derived CDR1 and CDR2 are MDHEN and SYDVKM. Trimming stripped 6 bases from V and 0 bases from J, with 15 bases between. The CDR3 totals 17 residues. The CDR3 region is CASSHTQGSSGANVLTF. The CDR3 bases are TGTGCCAGCAGCCACACCCAGGGGAGCTCTGGGGCCAACGTCCTGACTTTC.

The chain joins TRBV18 to TRBJ2-7, with D unresolved. The CDR3 spans 12 residues. With 2 bases removed from V and 2 bases from J, the gap between germline ends came to 4 bases. The germline V gene has CDR1 KGHSH and CDR2 LQKENI. For the CDR3, the DNA is TGTGCCAGCTCACCAGCGACCTACGAGCAGTACTTC. Its translation: CASSPATYEQYF.

V usage is TRBV15 and J usage is TRBJ2-1; unclear D gene. Germline V gene sequence: CDR1 LNHNV, CDR2 YYDKDF (reference sequence). Trimming removed 1 base from V and 10 bases from J, with 8 bases in between. CDR3 size: 12 residues. CDR3: CATSRGFGEQFF. CDR3 coding DNA: TGTGCCACCAGCAGAGGATTCGGAGAGCAGTTCTTC.

This sequence joins TRBV28 and TRBJ1-4; tentative D call: TRBD1 (6 bases). V was cut by 2 bases and J by 4 bases, with 8 bases left in between. Per germline, CDR1 MDHEN and CDR2 SYDVKM. The CDR3 loop spans 14 amino acids. This chain's CDR3 is CASSLQGFNEKLFF. CDR3 in DNA: TGTGCCAGCAGTTTACAGGGGTTTAATGAAAAACTGTTTTTT.

The rearrangement joins TRBV28 to TRBJ1-3; D remains unclear. Germline-derived CDR1 and CDR2 are MDHEN and SYDVKM. CDR3 size: 15 residues. V was clipped by 3 bases and J by 0 bases, with 9 bases between them. The CDR3 DNA reads TGTGCCAGCAGTTTCAGGCGACCCTCTGGAAACACCATATATTTT. Protein product: CASSFRRPSGNTIYF.

J is TRBJ1-6 and V is TRBV28; no definite D call. The germline V gene has CDR1 MDHEN and CDR2 SYDVKM. This CDR3 region has 16 residues. The V end was cut by 3 bases, the J end by 2 bases, with 11 bases between. CDR3 bases: TGTGCCAGCAGTTTGTCGAAGGCGACCTATAATTCACCCCTCCACTTT. Translation gives CASSLSKATYNSPLHF.

The chain links TRBV5-4 to TRBJ2-7, with unresolved D. Trimming cost V 1 base and J 5 bases, with 10 bases left between them. The CDR3 has 13 residues. The germline V gene encodes CDR1 SGHNT and CDR2 YYREEE (reference sequence). Here the CDR3 reads CASSLLSSDEQYF. The CDR3 DNA sequence: TGTGCCAGCAGCTTGCTTAGCAGCGACGAGCAGTACTTC. Variable domain in full (rest from reference TRBV5-4 and TRBJ2-7): ETGVTQSPTHLIKTRGQQVTLRCSSQSGHNTVSWYQQALGQGPQFIFQYYREEENGRGNFPPRFSGLQFPNYSSELNVNALELDDSALYLCASSLLSSDEQYFGPGTRLTVT.

The V call is TRBV3-1 (or the pseudogene TRBV3-2), the J call TRBJ1-6; 7 bases agree with TRBD1. CDR1 is LGHDT and CDR2 is YNNKEL in the germline V gene (reference sequence). V dropped 2 bases and J dropped 7; count of bases not matched to a gene: 5. The CDR3 sequence is 15 residues long. The CDR3 sequence is CASSQLGQENSPLHF. The DNA of the CDR3 is TGTGCCAGCAGCCAATTAGGACAGGAAAATTCACCCCTCCACTTT.

The chain links TRBV7-2 to TRBJ2-2; the match to TRBD2 covers 7 bases. The CDR3 covers 13 residues. The germline V gene has CDR1 SGHTA and CDR2 FQGNSA. V lost 5 bases and J lost 5; bases outside the gene matches: 2. The CDR3 here is CASSTAGTGELFF. The CDR3, as DNA: TGTGCCAGCAGCACAGCGGGGACCGGGGAGCTGTTTTTT.

The chain couples TRBV6-2 or TRBV6-3 to TRBJ1-5, with D unclear. Between the trimmed V and J ends, which lost 4 bases and 1 base, there was a span of 14 bases. This CDR3 region has 16 residues. The V gene's germline CDR1 is MNHEY and CDR2 SVGEGT. The CDR3 loop reads CASSSAGLGSNQPQHF. CDR3 in DNA: TGTGCCAGCAGTTCCGCCGGCCTAGGGAGCAATCAGCCCCAGCATTTT.

Relative to its sample, this clone is medium-sized (0.01 to 0.1%). The CDR3 sequence is CASSQDGSSSYEQYF. The DNA for the CDR3 is TGTGCCAGCAGCCAAGACGGGTCCAGCTCCTACGAGCAGTACTTC. The chain uses TRBV6-2 or TRBV6-3 and TRBJ2-7, with D hard to call. The V end was cut by 6 bases, the J end by 0 bases, with 15 bases between. Germline V gene sequence: CDR1 MNHEY, CDR2 SVGEGT. The length of the CDR3 is 15 residues.

This chain links TRBV2 with TRBJ2-3; perhaps TRBD2 as D (5 bases). With 5 bases removed from V and 2 bases from J, the gap between germline ends came to 14 bases. The CDR3 has 15 amino acids. The germline gives CDR1 SNHLY, CDR2 FYNNEI. Here the CDR3 DNA reads TGTGCCAGCAGTCGGTTGAGCGGAAACACAGATACGCAGTATTTT. It codes for CASSRLSGNTDTQYF.

The J gene is TRBJ2-5, the V gene TRBV5-6, with TRBD1 as a possible D gene (6 bases). The length of the CDR3 is 17 residues. Trimming cost V 2 bases and J 2 bases, with 19 bases left between them. Germline V lookup: CDR1 SGHDT, CDR2 YYEEEE. The CDR3 DNA is TGTGCCAGCAGCTTAATTCCGGACAGCGGATTTCAAGAGACCCAGTACTTC. Translated, it gives CASSLIPDSGFQETQYF.

J is TRBJ2-2 and V is TRBV15; D gene unclear. The V end was cut by 1 base, the J end by 1 base, with 10 bases between. The CDR3 runs 16 residues. Germline CDR1 LNHNV, CDR2 YYDKDF (reference sequence). The CDR3 DNA reads as TGTGCCACCAGCAGAGGTTTAAAGTTGAACACCGGGGAGCTGTTTTTT. Protein product: CATSRGLKLNTGELFF.

As for this clone: The junction departs from the called germline gene at one end, perhaps through a read error. This chain links TRBV20-1 with TRBJ2-5; D is possibly TRBD2 (6 bases). CDR1 and CDR2 (germline): DFQATT, SNEGSKA (reference sequence). The CDR3 loop spans 11 amino acids. In nucleotides, the CDR3 is TGCAGAGTAGCGGCCCAAGAGACTCAGTACTTC. Translating it yields CRVAAQETQYF.

This clone was counted a single time. The chain links TRBV5-1 to TRBJ1-2; D is unclear. The length of the CDR3 is 15 residues. The germline V and J ends were trimmed by 0 bases and 0 bases, with 9 bases remaining between them. Germline V gives CDR1 SGHRS, CDR2 YFSETQ. CDR3: CASSLGRTANYGYTF. In DNA form, the CDR3 reads TGCGCCAGCAGCTTGGGGCGGACGGCTAACTATGGCTACACCTTC.

The V call is TRBV5-1, the J call TRBJ1-5, with no clear D. V was clipped by 0 bases and J by 5 bases, with 9 bases between them. The CDR3 covers 14 residues. CDR1 SGHRS and CDR2 YFSETQ come from the germline V gene. The CDR3 spells CASSLDRPDQPQHF. DNA of the CDR3: TGCGCCAGCAGCTTGGATAGGCCCGATCAGCCCCAGCATTTT.

The J gene is TRBJ1-2, the V gene TRBV19; 11 bases map to TRBD1. V was clipped by 5 bases and J by 4 bases; unmatched bases: 6. CDR1 LNHDA and CDR2 SQIVND come from the germline V gene (reference sequence). The CDR3 is 15 amino acids. The CDR3 DNA reads as TGTGCCAGTAGTGTAGGGACAGGGGGTTCCTATGGCTACACCTTC. As protein: CASSVGTGGSYGYTF.

The rearrangement links TRBV30 to TRBJ2-7; 7 bases are a match to TRBD2. The CDR3 has 15 residues. Germline V gives CDR1 GTSNPN, CDR2 SVGIG (reference sequence). With V trimmed by 1 base and J by 4 bases, 10 bases remained unmatched. The CDR3 sequence: CAWSERLASGYEQYF. CDR3 bases: TGTGCCTGGAGTGAAAGACTAGCTTCAGGGTACGAGCAGTACTTC.

The DNA for the CDR3 is TGTGCCAGCAGTACCCGGCGGGAGATCACAGATACGCAGTATTTT. Its translation is CASSTRREITDTQYF. J is TRBJ2-3 and V is TRBV2; 7 bases fit TRBD2. CDR3 size: 15 residues. Trimming cost V 5 bases and J 2 bases; bases outside gene matches: 7. From germline, CDR1 is SNHLY and CDR2 FYNNEI.

The rearrangement links TRBV27 to TRBJ2-7, with TRBD1 matching 8 bases. CDR3 length: 18 amino acids. The ends lost 6 bases at V and 2 bases at J; junction bases unmatched: 18. In germline, CDR1 is MNHEY, CDR2 SMNVEV (reference sequence). The CDR3 nucleotides read TGTGCCAGCAGCAACCGGGACAGGCACGTCGACTTGGCCTACGAGCAGTACTTC. Translated, it gives CASSNRDRHVDLAYEQYF.

The chain couples TRBV18 to TRBJ2-5; 8 nucleotides match TRBD1. V dropped 3 bases and J dropped 3; count of bases not matched to a gene: 12. The germline CDR1 and CDR2 sequences are KGHSH and LQKENI. This CDR3 contains 17 residues. The chain's CDR3 is CASSPAGTGNPKETQYF. The CDR3 coding sequence is TGTGCCAGCTCACCGGCTGGGACAGGTAATCCTAAAGAGACCCAGTACTTC.

The chain couples TRBV7-9 to TRBJ2-5; the D is unclear. Germline CDR1 SEHNR, CDR2 FQNEAQ (reference sequence). The CDR3 contains 12 residues. Between the trimmed V and J ends, which lost 1 base and 6 bases, there was a span of 6 bases. The CDR3 sequence: CASSLGAKTQYF. In nucleotides, the CDR3 is TGTGCCAGCAGCTTAGGAGCGAAGACCCAGTACTTC.

The chain is built from TRBV3-1 (or the pseudogene TRBV3-2) and TRBJ1-5; 10 nucleotides agree with TRBD1. This CDR3 contains 16 residues. Per germline, CDR1 LGHDT and CDR2 YNNKEL (reference sequence). With 4 bases clipped from V and 6 bases from J, the junction kept 9 bases outside the gene matches. The CDR3 protein is CASSLPTGGDGQPQHF. The DNA for the CDR3 is TGTGCCAGCAGCCTACCGACAGGGGGCGATGGTCAGCCCCAGCATTTT.

The CDR3 sequence: CASSLYAGNDSPLHF. CDR3 bases: TGTGCCAGCAGTTTATACGCGGGGAATGATTCACCCCTCCACTTT. The chain couples TRBV28 to TRBJ1-6; D gene ambiguous. Trimming pared 1 base from V and 8 bases from J, leaving 12 bases between. The CDR3 consists of 15 residues. Per germline, CDR1 MDHEN and CDR2 SYDVKM.

This clone appeared a few times. V is TRBV10-3 and J is TRBJ1-1, with D perhaps matching TRBD1 (6 bases). The length of the CDR3 is 17 residues. Trimming cost V 5 bases and J 1 base, with 20 bases left between them. Germline assignment: CDR1 ENHRY and CDR2 SYGVKD. The CDR3 DNA sequence: TGTGCCATCAGTCAAAAGCAAAGTAGCAGGGGGAACACTGAAGCTTTCTTT. Translated, it gives CAISQKQSSRGNTEAFF.

V usage is TRBV12-3 or TRBV12-4 and J usage is TRBJ1-5; D gene unclear. CDR3 size: 12 residues. The germline V and J ends were trimmed by 6 bases and 3 bases, with 6 bases remaining between them. The CDR3 reads CASSLLNQPQHF. The CDR3 DNA reads TGTGCCAGCAGCTTACTCAATCAGCCCCAGCATTTT.

This chain links TRBV19 with TRBJ1-5, with D tentatively TRBD1 (6 bases). V lost 0 bases and J 2 bases, leaving 14 bases between the germline ends. This CDR3 comprises 17 residues. Germline V CDR1 and CDR2: LNHDA, SQIVND (reference sequence). The CDR3 protein is CASSIDLWGQGNQPQHF. CDR3 nucleotide sequence: TGTGCCAGTAGTATAGACCTGTGGGGGCAGGGCAATCAGCCCCAGCATTTT.

The chain uses TRBV11-2 and TRBJ2-5; D remains unclear. CDR3 length equals 12 residues. Trimming removed 5 bases at V and 4 bases at J, with 8 bases between. From germline, CDR1 is SGHAT and CDR2 FQNNGV. CDR3 loop: CASSPAPETQYF. In nucleotides, the CDR3 is TGTGCCAGCAGCCCGGCTCCAGAGACCCAGTACTTC.

The rearrangement links TRBV28 to TRBJ1-4, with a tentative D call TRBD1 (6 bases). The germline V gene encodes CDR1 MDHEN and CDR2 SYDVKM. Trimming left V 8 bases short and J 5 bases short, with 12 bases between. The CDR3 extends over 13 amino acids. CDR3 DNA: TGTGCCAGCGGGGAACAGGGCAATGAAAAACTGTTTTTT. This sequence encodes CASGEQGNEKLFF.

The chain is built from TRBV4-1 and TRBJ1-4; D gene unclear. The CDR3 loop spans 15 amino acids. V lost 2 bases and J 6 bases, leaving 13 bases between the germline ends. Per germline, CDR1 MGHRA and CDR2 YSYEKL. CDR3 bases: TGCGCCAGCAGCCAATATAGTCAGGATGATGAAAAACTGTTTTTT. Protein product: CASSQYSQDDEKLFF.